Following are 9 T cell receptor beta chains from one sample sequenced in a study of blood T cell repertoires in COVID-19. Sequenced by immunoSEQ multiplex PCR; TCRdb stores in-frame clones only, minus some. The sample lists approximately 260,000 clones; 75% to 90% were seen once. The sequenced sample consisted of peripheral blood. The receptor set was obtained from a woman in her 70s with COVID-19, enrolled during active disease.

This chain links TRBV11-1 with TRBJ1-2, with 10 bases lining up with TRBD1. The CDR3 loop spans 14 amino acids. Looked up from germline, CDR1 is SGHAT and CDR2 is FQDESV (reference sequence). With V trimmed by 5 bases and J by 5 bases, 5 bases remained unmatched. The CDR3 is CASSADRGTYGYTF. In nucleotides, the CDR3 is TGTGCCAGCAGCGCGGACAGGGGGACGTATGGCTACACCTTC.

This CDR3 is CASSLGLNEKLFF. The CDR3, as DNA: TGTGCCAGCAGCTTAGGCCTAAATGAAAAACTGTTTTTT. The chain uses TRBV11-2 and TRBJ1-4; D remains ambiguous. Between the trimmed V and J ends, which lost 1 base and 5 bases, there was a span of 5 bases. The CDR3 totals 13 residues. Germline CDR1 and CDR2: SGHAT and FQNNGV.

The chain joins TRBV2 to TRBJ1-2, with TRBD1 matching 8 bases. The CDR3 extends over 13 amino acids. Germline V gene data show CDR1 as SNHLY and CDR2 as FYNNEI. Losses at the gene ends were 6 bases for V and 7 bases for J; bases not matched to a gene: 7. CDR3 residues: CASRTGTGFGYTF. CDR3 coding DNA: TGTGCCAGCAGAACCGGGACAGGTTTTGGCTACACCTTC.

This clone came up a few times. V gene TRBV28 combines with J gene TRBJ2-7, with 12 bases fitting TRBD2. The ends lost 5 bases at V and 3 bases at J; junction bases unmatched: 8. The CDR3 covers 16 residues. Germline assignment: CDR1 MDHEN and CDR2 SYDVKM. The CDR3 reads CASSPDLAGGVYEQYF. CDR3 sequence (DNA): TGTGCCAGCAGTCCAGATCTAGCGGGAGGGGTCTACGAGCAGTACTTC.

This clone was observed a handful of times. The CDR3 protein is CASSPSVGAEAFF. The DNA for the CDR3 is TGTGCCAGCAGCCCTAGCGTTGGGGCTGAAGCTTTCTTT. The J gene is TRBJ1-1, the V gene TRBV3-1 (or the pseudogene TRBV3-2); D gene unclear. Per the germline V gene, CDR1 is LGHDT and CDR2 is YNNKEL (reference sequence). The CDR3 is made up of 13 amino acids. V lost 4 bases and J lost 6, with 12 bases in between.

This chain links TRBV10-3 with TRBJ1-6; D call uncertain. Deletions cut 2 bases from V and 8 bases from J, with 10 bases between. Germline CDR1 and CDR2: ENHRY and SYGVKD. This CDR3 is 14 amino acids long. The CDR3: CAISEGGDYSPLHF. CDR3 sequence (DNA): TGTGCCATCAGTGAGGGCGGGGATTATTCACCCCTCCACTTT.

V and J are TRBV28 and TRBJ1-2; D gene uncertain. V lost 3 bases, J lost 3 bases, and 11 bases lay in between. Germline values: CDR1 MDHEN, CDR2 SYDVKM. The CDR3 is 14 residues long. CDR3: CASSLPVGDYGYTF. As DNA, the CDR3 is TGTGCCAGCAGTTTGCCCGTGGGAGACTATGGCTACACCTTC.

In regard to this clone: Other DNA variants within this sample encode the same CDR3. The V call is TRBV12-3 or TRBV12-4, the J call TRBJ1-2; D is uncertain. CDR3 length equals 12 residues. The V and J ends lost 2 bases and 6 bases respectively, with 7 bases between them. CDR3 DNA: TGTGCCAGCAGTTTATCCGGGAATGGCTACACCTTC. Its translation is CASSLSGNGYTF.

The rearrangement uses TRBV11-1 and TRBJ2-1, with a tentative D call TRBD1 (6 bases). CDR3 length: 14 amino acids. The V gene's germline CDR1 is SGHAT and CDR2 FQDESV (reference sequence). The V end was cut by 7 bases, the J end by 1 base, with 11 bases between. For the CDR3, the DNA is TGTGCCAGCACCCGGACAGTGTCCTACAATGAGCAGTTCTTC. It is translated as CASTRTVSYNEQFF.